Sequencing of this T cell receptor beta chain was carried out in a study of cytomegalovirus exposure and HLA in healthy donors. The germline V gene encodes CDR1 SQVTM and CDR2 ANQGSEA. The CDR3 length is 12 residues. PCR was performed using 60 Vbeta and 13 Jbeta primers. Sequenced by immunoSEQ multiplex PCR; TCRdb stores in-frame clones only, minus some. The sample holds about 230,000 clones, approximately 84% seen once. This clonotype was obtained from a girl under 10 years old in good health and CMV-seronegative. This chain uses TRBV29-1 with TRBJ2-5; 9 bases match TRBD1. The last part of the DNA fits TRBJ2-7 better; the J call may be wrong. What was sequenced was PBMCs. The CDR3 region is CSVGDRGYEQYF. CDR3 DNA: TGCAGCGTTGGAGACAGGGGGTACGAGCAGTACTTC.